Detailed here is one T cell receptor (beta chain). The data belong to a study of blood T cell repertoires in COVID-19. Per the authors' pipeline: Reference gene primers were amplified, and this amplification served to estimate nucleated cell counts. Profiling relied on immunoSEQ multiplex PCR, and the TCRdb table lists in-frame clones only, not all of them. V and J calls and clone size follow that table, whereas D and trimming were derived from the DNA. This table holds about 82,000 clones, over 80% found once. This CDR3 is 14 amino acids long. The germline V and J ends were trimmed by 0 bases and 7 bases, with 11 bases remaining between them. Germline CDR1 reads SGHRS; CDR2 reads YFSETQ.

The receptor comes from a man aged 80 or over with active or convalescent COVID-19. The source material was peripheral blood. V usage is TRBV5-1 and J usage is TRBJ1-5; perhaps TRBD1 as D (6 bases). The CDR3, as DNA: TGCGCCAGCAGCTTGGGGACAGACGGCCAGCCCCAGCATTTT. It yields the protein CASSLGTDGQPQHF.